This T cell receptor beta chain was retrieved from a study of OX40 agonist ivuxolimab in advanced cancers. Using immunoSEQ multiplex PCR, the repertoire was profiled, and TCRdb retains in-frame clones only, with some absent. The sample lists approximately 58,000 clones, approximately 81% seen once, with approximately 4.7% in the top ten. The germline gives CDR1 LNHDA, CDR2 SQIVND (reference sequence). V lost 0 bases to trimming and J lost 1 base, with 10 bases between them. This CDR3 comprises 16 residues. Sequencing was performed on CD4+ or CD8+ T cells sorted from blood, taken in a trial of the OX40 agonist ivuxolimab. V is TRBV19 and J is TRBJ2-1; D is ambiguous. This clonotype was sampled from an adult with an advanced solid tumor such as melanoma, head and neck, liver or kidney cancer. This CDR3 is CASSIDTRISYNEQFF. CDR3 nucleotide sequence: TGTGCCAGTAGTATAGATACGCGTATATCCTACAATGAGCAGTTCTTC.